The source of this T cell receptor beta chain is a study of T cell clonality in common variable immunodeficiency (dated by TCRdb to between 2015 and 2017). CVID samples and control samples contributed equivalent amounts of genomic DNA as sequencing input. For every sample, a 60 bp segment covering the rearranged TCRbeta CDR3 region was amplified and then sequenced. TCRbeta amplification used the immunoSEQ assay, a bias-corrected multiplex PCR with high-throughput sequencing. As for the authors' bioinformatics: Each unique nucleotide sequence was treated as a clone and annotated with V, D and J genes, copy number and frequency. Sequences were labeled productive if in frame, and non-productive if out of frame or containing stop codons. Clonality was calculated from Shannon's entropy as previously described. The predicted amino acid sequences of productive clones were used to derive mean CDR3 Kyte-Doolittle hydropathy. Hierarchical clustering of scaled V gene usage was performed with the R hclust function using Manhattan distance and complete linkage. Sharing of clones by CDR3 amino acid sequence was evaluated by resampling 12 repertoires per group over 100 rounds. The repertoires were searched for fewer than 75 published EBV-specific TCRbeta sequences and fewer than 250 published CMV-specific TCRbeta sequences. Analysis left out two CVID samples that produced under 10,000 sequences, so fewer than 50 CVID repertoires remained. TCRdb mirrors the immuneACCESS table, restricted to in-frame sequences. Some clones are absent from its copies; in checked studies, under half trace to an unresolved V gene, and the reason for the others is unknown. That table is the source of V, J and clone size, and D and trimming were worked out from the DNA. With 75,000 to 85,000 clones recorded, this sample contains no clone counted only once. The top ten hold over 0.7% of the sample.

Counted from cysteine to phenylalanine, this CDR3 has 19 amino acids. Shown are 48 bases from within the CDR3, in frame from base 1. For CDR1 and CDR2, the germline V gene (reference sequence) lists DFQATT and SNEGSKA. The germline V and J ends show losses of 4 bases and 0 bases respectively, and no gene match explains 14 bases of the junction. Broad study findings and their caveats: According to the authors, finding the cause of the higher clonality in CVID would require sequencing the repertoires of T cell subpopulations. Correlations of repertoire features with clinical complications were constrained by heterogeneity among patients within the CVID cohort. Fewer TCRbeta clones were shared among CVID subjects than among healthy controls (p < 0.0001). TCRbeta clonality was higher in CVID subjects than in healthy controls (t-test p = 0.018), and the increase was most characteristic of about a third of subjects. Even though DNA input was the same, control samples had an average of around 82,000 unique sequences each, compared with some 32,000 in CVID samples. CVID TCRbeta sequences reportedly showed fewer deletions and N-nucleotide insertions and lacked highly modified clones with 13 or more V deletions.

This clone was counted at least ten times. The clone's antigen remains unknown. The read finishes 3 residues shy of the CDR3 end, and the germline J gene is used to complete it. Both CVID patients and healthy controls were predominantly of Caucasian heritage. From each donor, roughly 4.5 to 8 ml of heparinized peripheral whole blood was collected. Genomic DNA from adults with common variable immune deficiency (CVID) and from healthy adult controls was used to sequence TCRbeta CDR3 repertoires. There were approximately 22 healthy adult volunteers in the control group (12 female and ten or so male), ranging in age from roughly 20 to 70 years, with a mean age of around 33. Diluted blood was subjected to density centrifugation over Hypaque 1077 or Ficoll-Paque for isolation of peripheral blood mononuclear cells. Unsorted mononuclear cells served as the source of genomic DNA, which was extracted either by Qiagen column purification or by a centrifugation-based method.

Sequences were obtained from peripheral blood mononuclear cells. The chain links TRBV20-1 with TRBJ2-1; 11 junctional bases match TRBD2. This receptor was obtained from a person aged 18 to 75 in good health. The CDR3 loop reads CSAKTRPGLADRSYNEQFF. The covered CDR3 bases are TGCAGTGCTAAAACCCGTCCGGGACTAGCGGACCGCTCCTACAATGAG.